This passage covers 16 T cell receptor beta chains from one sample sequenced in a study of T cell responses to AZD1222 COVID-19 vaccine. Sequenced by immunoSEQ multiplex PCR; TCRdb stores in-frame clones only, minus some. The profile shows more than 120,000 clones, 85% to 95% of them singletons. This sample comprised peripheral blood, obtained on day 0 of AZD1222 vaccination. The receptors shown here come from an adult in good health.

The chain combines TRBV27 with TRBJ2-7; 7 positions agree with TRBD2. Losses at the gene ends were 2 bases for V and 6 bases for J; bases not matched to a gene: 7. The CDR3 runs to 14 residues. Germline CDR1 MNHEY, CDR2 SMNVEV (reference sequence). The CDR3 region has the DNA TGTGCCAGCAGTTTAGCGGGAGTAGCTCCCGAGCAGTACTTC. Its translation is CASSLAGVAPEQYF.

The chain combines TRBV7-8 with TRBJ2-1; 13 bases map to TRBD2. This CDR3 is 17 amino acids long. Per the germline V gene, CDR1 is SGHVS and CDR2 is FQNEAQ. V shed 3 bases, J shed 6 bases, and the junction held 8 bases outside the gene matches. CDR3 bases: TGTGCCAGCAGCTTTATCCTTCGGACTAGCGGGAGCAATGAGCAGTTCTTC. This sequence encodes CASSFILRTSGSNEQFF.

The J gene is TRBJ1-4, the V gene TRBV20-1; no firm D call. With 6 bases removed from V and 7 bases from J, the gap between germline ends came to 6 bases. Germline V gene lookup returns CDR1 DFQATT and CDR2 SNEGSKA (reference sequence). The CDR3 spans 10 residues. This CDR3 is CSASGEKLFF. In DNA, the CDR3 is TGCAGTGCCTCTGGTGAAAAACTGTTTTTT.

CDR3 bases: TGTGCCAGCAGCCCCGGGCAGGGGGAAAAACTGTTTTTT. Residues: CASSPGQGEKLFF. V is TRBV7-8 and J is TRBJ1-4; D possibly corresponds to TRBD1 (6 bases). V lost 5 bases and J 8 bases, leaving 12 bases between the germline ends. Germline assignment: CDR1 SGHVS and CDR2 FQNEAQ. This CDR3 comprises 13 residues.

The rearrangement uses TRBV6-6 and TRBJ2-7, with D possibly being TRBD2 (5 bases). Germline V CDR1 and CDR2: MNHNY, SVGAGI (reference sequence). The germline V and J ends were trimmed by 2 bases and 4 bases, with 12 bases remaining between them. This CDR3 spans 14 amino acids. The CDR3: CASSYIRGPYEQYF. As DNA, the CDR3 is TGTGCCAGCAGTTACATCCGGGGTCCATACGAGCAGTACTTC.

The CDR3 region is CASSLIRVDEQYF. CDR3 in DNA: TGTGCCAGCAGCCTTATAAGAGTCGACGAGCAGTACTTC. This chain links TRBV12-3 or TRBV12-4 with TRBJ2-7; D gene unclear. Between the trimmed V and J ends, which lost 6 bases and 5 bases, there was a span of 14 bases. This CDR3 is 13 amino acids long.

This chain uses TRBV7-9 with TRBJ2-3, with 13 bases that match TRBD2. The CDR3 length is 16 residues. V was pared by 5 bases and J by 4 bases, with 6 bases of the junction left unmatched. The germline V gene has CDR1 SEHNR and CDR2 FQNEAQ (reference sequence). CDR3 sequence: CASSRRTSGSPDTQYF. In DNA form, the CDR3 reads TGTGCCAGCAGCCGAAGGACTAGCGGGAGCCCAGATACGCAGTATTTT.

The genes are TRBV5-1 and TRBJ2-1; possibly TRBD1 for D (5 bases). V was trimmed by 0 bases and J by 0 bases, leaving 13 bases between them. Germline CDR1 SGHRS, CDR2 YFSETQ. This CDR3 has 17 residues. Written as DNA, the CDR3 is TGCGCCAGCAGCTTGGAATATGGGGCCCCCTCCTACAATGAGCAGTTCTTC. Translation: CASSLEYGAPSYNEQFF.

V is TRBV7-9 and J is TRBJ2-1, with TRBD2 matching 10 bases. This CDR3 is built from 15 residues. Germline CDR1 SEHNR, CDR2 FQNEAQ (reference sequence). Germline trimming cut 5 bases from V and 7 bases from J; bases unmatched to any gene: 8. CDR3 in DNA: TGTGCCAGCAGCCTGAGCGGGAGGGCTGGGAATGAGCAGTTCTTC. Its protein product is CASSLSGRAGNEQFF.

The V gene is TRBV21-1, the J gene TRBJ2-2; the listed D gene, TRBD2, was not tested against the DNA. TRBV21-1 is tagged as a pseudogene. This CDR3 is built from 17 residues. CDR3 nucleotides: TGTGCCAGCAGCAAACTCTGGGGAGGGGACGCCACCGGGGAGCTGTTTTTT. This sequence encodes CASSKLWGGDATGELFF.

The rearrangement uses TRBV7-2 and TRBJ2-7, with 12 positions matching TRBD1. Germline loops: CDR1 SGHTA, CDR2 FQGNSA. V trimming: 5 bases; J trimming: 6 bases; junction bases outside the gene matches: 5. There are 14 residues in the CDR3. The CDR3 region has the DNA TGTGCCAGCAGCGTGGGACAGGGGGCTAGCGAGCAGTACTTC. Residues: CASSVGQGASEQYF.

The V and J genes are TRBV3-1 (or the pseudogene TRBV3-2) and TRBJ2-5, with D possibly being TRBD2 (5 bases). The CDR3 runs to 14 residues. In germline, CDR1 is LGHDT, CDR2 YNNKEL (reference sequence). With 4 bases removed from V and 5 bases from J, the gap between germline ends came to 14 bases. CDR3 sequence reads: CASSLGSGRETQYF. The CDR3 DNA sequence: TGTGCCAGCAGCCTTGGTTCGGGAAGGGAGACCCAGTACTTC.

The rearrangement joins TRBV7-9 to TRBJ2-7; D gene unclear. Trimming removed 3 bases from V and 2 bases from J, with 5 bases in between. Germline CDR1 and CDR2: SEHNR and FQNEAQ (reference sequence). CDR3 length: 12 residues. This CDR3 reads CASSLSTYEQYF. The CDR3 DNA sequence: TGTGCCAGCAGCTTGTCGACCTACGAGCAGTACTTC.

The J gene is TRBJ2-7, the V gene TRBV7-2; D uncertain. Looked up from germline, CDR1 is SGHTA and CDR2 is FQGNSA. This CDR3 is 13 amino acids long. Trimming left V 0 bases short and J 4 bases short, with 7 bases between. The CDR3 sequence: CASSLAVGYEQYF. CDR3 DNA sequence: TGTGCCAGCAGCTTAGCCGTAGGTTACGAGCAGTACTTC.

The rearrangement joins TRBV6-5 to TRBJ1-1; D ambiguous. Trimming pared 2 bases from V and 1 base from J, leaving 8 bases between. From germline, CDR1 is MNHEY and CDR2 SVGAGI. This CDR3 spans 14 amino acids. The CDR3 reads CASSYGPANTEAFF. The CDR3 DNA follows: TGTGCCAGCAGTTACGGTCCAGCGAACACTGAAGCTTTCTTT.

The DNA of the CDR3 is TGTGCCAGCAGCCCCCACCTCAGGCACAGCTATGGCTACACCTTC. Translation: CASSPHLRHSYGYTF. The chain employs TRBV9 and TRBJ1-2; D gene unclear. Germline loops: CDR1 SGDLS, CDR2 YYNGEE. This CDR3 spans 15 amino acids. Trimming left V 4 bases short and J 4 bases short, with 17 bases between. Full variable domain (rest looked up from reference TRBV9 and TRBJ1-2): DSGVTQTPKHLITATGQRVTLRCSPRSGDLSVYWYQQSLDQGLQFLIQYYNGEERAKGNILERFSAQQFPDLHSELNLSSLELGDSALYFCASSPHLRHSYGYTFGSGTRLTVV.